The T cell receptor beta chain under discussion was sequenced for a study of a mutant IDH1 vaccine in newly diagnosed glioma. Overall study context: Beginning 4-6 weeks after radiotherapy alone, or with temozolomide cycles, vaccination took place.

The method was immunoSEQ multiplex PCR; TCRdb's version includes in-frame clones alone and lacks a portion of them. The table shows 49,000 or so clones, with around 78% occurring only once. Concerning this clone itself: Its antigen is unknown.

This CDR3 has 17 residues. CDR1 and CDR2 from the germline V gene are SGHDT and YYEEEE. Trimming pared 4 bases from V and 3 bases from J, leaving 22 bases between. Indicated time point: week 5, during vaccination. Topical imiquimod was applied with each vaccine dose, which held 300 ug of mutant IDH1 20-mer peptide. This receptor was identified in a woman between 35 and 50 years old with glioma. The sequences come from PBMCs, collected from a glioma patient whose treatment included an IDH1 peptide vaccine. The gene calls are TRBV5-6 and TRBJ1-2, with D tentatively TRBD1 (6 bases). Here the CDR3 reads CASSPTSDRGQDYGYTF. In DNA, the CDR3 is TGTGCCAGCAGCCCAACGTCGGACAGAGGGCAAGACTATGGCTACACCTTC.